Listed here are 13 T cell receptor beta chains from one sample, sequenced in a study of blood T cell repertoires in COVID-19. Sequencing was performed with immunoSEQ multiplex PCR; in TCRdb, only in-frame clones are kept and a portion is missing. Counted here are tens of thousands of clones, 70% to 90% occurring once; the ten biggest clones make up 6% to 7.5%. Sequenced: peripheral blood. These receptors were taken from a woman aged 80 or over with acute or convalescent COVID-19.

The chain couples TRBV30 to TRBJ1-5; the match to TRBD1 covers 7 bases. The V gene end was trimmed by 5 bases and the J gene end by 2 bases; junction bases not matched to a gene: 6. The germline gives CDR1 GTSNPN, CDR2 SVGIG (reference sequence). The CDR3 is made up of 14 amino acids. CDR3 sequence reads: CAWETQGGNQPQHF. In DNA, the CDR3 is TGTGCCTGGGAGACCCAGGGGGGCAATCAGCCCCAGCATTTT. Supplemented by reference TRBV30 and TRBJ1-5, the full variable domain reads SQTIHQWPATLVQPVGSPLSLECTVEGTSNPNLYWYRQAAGRGLQLLFYSVGIGQISSEVPQNLSASRPQDRQFILSSKKLLLSDSGFYLCAWETQGGNQPQHFGDGTRLSIL.

The chain employs TRBV5-1 and TRBJ1-1; TRBD1 matches 9 bases. V gave up 2 bases and J gave up 3 bases; unmatched junction bases: 5. This CDR3 comprises 15 residues. Germline lookup yields CDR1 SGHRS and CDR2 YFSETQ. CDR3 sequence (DNA): TGCGCCAGCAGCTTCCCTGGGGACAGGGACACTGAAGCTTTCTTT. This codes for CASSFPGDRDTEAFF. Full variable domain (outside the CDR3, taken from reference TRBV5-1 and TRBJ1-1): KAGVTQTPRYLIKTRGQQVTLSCSPISGHRSVSWYQQTPGQGLQFLFEYFSETQRNKGNFPGRFSGRQFSNSRSEMNVSTLELGDSALYLCASSFPGDRDTEAFFGQGTRLTVV.

This chain links TRBV5-6 with TRBJ1-5; 7 nucleotides agree with TRBD1. The CDR3 has 12 amino acids. CDR1 and CDR2 (germline): SGHDT, YYEEEE. Losses at the gene ends were 4 bases for V and 9 bases for J; bases not matched to a gene: 4. In DNA, the CDR3 is TGTGCCAGCAGCCCTTGGACAGGGCCCCAGCATTTT. Protein product: CASSPWTGPQHF.

The chain uses TRBV7-8 and TRBJ1-2; 12 bases fit TRBD1. The CDR3 is made up of 15 amino acids. Trimming took 2 bases from V and 5 from J; bases not matched to a gene: 3. Germline loops: CDR1 SGHVS, CDR2 FQNEAQ. In DNA, the CDR3 is TGTGCCAGCAGCTTACGGGACAGGGGGCCGTATGGCTACACCTTC. This codes for CASSLRDRGPYGYTF.

The V call is TRBV7-3, the J call TRBJ1-1, with 7 bases lining up with TRBD1. The CDR3 sequence is 19 residues long. After removal of 1 base from V and 0 bases from J, the junction contained 14 bases not matched to a gene. CDR1 is SGHTA and CDR2 is FQGTGA in the germline V gene. Here the CDR3 reads CASSLRAVTGVRMNTEAFF. CDR3 DNA sequence: TGTGCCAGCAGCTTAAGGGCGGTAACAGGGGTCCGCATGAACACTGAAGCTTTCTTT. The whole variable domain, remainder taken from reference TRBV7-3 and TRBJ1-1, is GAGVSQTPSNKVTEKGKYVELRCDPISGHTALYWYRQSLGQGPEFLIYFQGTGAADDSGLPNDRFFAVRPEGSVSTLKIQRTERGDSAVYLCASSLRAVTGVRMNTEAFFGQGTRLTVV.

This clone was detected once. This rearrangement joins TRBV9 to TRBJ1-5; 11 nucleotides match TRBD1. The germline V gene has CDR1 SGDLS and CDR2 YYNGEE. This CDR3 spans 15 amino acids. V was pared by 4 bases and J by 5 bases, with 5 bases of the junction left unmatched. The chain's CDR3 is CASSLSGQGDQPQHF. The DNA of the CDR3 is TGTGCCAGCAGCCTCTCGGGACAGGGGGATCAGCCCCAGCATTTT.

This chain joins TRBV5-1 and TRBJ2-1; the D gene is possibly TRBD2 (6 bases). This CDR3 comprises 15 residues. Germline V gene lookup returns CDR1 SGHRS and CDR2 YFSETQ. V lost 6 bases to trimming and J lost 9 bases, with 22 bases between them. The CDR3 protein is CASTPAGPRGGEQFF. Here the CDR3 DNA reads TGCGCCAGCACCCCCGCGGGGCCCCGGGGTGGTGAGCAGTTCTTC. Together with reference TRBV5-1 and TRBJ2-1, the CDR3 gives the full variable domain: KAGVTQTPRYLIKTRGQQVTLSCSPISGHRSVSWYQQTPGQGLQFLFEYFSETQRNKGNFPGRFSGRQFSNSRSEMNVSTLELGDSALYLCASTPAGPRGGEQFFGPGTRLTVL.

This clone was seen only a few times. The rearrangement uses TRBV6-5 and TRBJ1-2; D remains unclear. The CDR3 is 11 residues long. CDR1 MNHEY and CDR2 SVGAGI come from the germline V gene. The germline V and J ends were trimmed by 6 bases and 10 bases, with 12 bases remaining between them. The CDR3 DNA reads TGTGCCAGCAGCCGACAAGGTCTCTACACCTTC. Encoded protein: CASSRQGLYTF.

The rearrangement joins TRBV27 to TRBJ1-6, with D hard to call. CDR3 length: 19 amino acids. Germline V lookup: CDR1 MNHEY, CDR2 SMNVEV (reference sequence). Trimming took 0 bases from V and 0 from J, leaving 15 bases between them. CDR3 DNA: TGTGCCAGCAGTTTATCATTTCCAACGGGGAGCTCCTATAATTCACCCCTCCACTTT. As protein: CASSLSFPTGSSYNSPLHF.

The chain joins TRBV7-9 to TRBJ1-2; 7 bases align to TRBD1. After removal of 2 bases from V and 8 bases from J, the junction contained 8 bases not matched to a gene. This CDR3 comprises 14 residues. Germline CDR1 SEHNR, CDR2 FQNEAQ (reference sequence). The CDR3 reads CASSLLGQAYGYTF. The CDR3 nucleotides are TGTGCCAGCAGCTTACTAGGACAGGCGTACGGCTACACCTTC.

The chain employs TRBV19 and TRBJ1-2, with 8 bases that match TRBD1. The CDR3 runs 15 residues. V gave up 7 bases and J gave up 2 bases; unmatched junction bases: 9. Germline lookup yields CDR1 LNHDA and CDR2 SQIVND (reference sequence). The CDR3 coding sequence is TGTGCCAGTACCCCAGGACAGGGAGCAAACTATGGCTACACCTTC. This encodes CASTPGQGANYGYTF.

V is TRBV6-5 and J is TRBJ2-6; no definite D call. CDR3 length equals 16 residues. The V end was cut by 2 bases, the J end by 1 base, with 9 bases between. CDR1 and CDR2 (germline): MNHEY, SVGAGI. CDR3 region: CASSYLVSSGANVLTF. As DNA, the CDR3 is TGTGCCAGCAGTTACCTCGTCTCTTCTGGGGCCAACGTCCTGACTTTC.

This clone was seen a handful of times. This sequence joins TRBV20-1 and TRBJ2-1, with 7 bases lining up with TRBD1. The CDR3 contains 11 residues. Germline loops: CDR1 DFQATT, CDR2 SNEGSKA (reference sequence). J gave up 12 bases and V 4 bases, and 6 bases lay outside the gene matches. DNA of the CDR3: TGCAGTGCTATGACAGGGTTTGGGCAGTTCTTC. As protein: CSAMTGFGQFF.